The subject of this entry is one T cell receptor beta chain. What it recognizes is unknown. V lost 3 bases and J 3 bases, leaving 11 bases between the germline ends. The CDR3 spans 14 residues. Germline V gene data show CDR1 as MGHDK and CDR2 as SYGVNS. Through a sample-barcoded 5' primer and a J-beta primer mix, a second PCR was run for roughly 7 to 11 cycles. Each cDNA was tagged by a template-switch adaptor containing 12 random nucleotides. Per-sample output comprised a minimum of 2.5 million paired-end reads containing CDR3. MiXCR, applied by TCRdb to the 5' RACE reads, yields one record per CDR3 protein. In the table there are 800,000 to 900,000 distinct CDR3 sequences, around two thirds of which are singletons. The data were taken from a study of blood T cells in healthy people across ages. As for the study in general: About one barcoded beta molecule per two T cells was captured by template switching.

Study-wide results and caveats: Older age went with lower TCR beta diversity per million T cells, in a roughly linear way.

The sequenced sample consisted of blood. This receptor was taken from a man aged 25 to 45 in good health. This rearrangement joins TRBV25-1 to TRBJ2-5, with a possible D match to TRBD1 (5 bases). CDR3 sequence: CASSERQRKETQYF. The CDR3, as DNA: TGTGCCAGCAGTGAGCGACAGAGAAAAGAGACCCAGTACTTC.